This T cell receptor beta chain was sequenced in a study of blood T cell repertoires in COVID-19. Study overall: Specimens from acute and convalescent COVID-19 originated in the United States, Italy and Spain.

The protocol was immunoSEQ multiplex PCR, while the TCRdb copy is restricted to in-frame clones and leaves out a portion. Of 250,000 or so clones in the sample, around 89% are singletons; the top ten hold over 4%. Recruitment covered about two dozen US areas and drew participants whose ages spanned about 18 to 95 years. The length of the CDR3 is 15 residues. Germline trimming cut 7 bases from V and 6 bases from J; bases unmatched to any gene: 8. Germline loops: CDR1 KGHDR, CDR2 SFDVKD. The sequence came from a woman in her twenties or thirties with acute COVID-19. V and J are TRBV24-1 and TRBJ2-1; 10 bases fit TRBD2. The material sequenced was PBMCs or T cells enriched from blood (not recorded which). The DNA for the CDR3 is TGTGCCACCAGAGACATAGCGGGAGGTCCCAATGAGCAGTTCTTC. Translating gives CATRDIAGGPNEQFF.